This is a list of T cell receptor beta chains from one sample in a study of cytomegalovirus exposure and HLA in healthy donors. Clones were read by immunoSEQ multiplex PCR, and TCRdb kept only the in-frame ones, dropping some. The sample shows around 230,000 clones, almost 80% of them seen only once. The specimen sequenced was PBMCs. Receptors were obtained from a male donor in good health and CMV-seronegative. Each CDR3 is given with its conserved first and last residue. Fields, in order: V gene, D gene, J gene, clone size, CDR3 DNA, CDR3 protein. The D gene is left open where the match is weak. Not every row has a clone size; where given, it reads once, few, many or a size class.

>TRBV5-4|TRBD2|TRBJ2-1|-
TGTGCCAGCAGCCGGGAGGGGGGACGATACAATGAGCAGTTCTTC
CASSREGGRYNEQFF
>TRBV28|-|TRBJ1-1|-
TGTGCCAGCAGTTTTGGCGGGAATCGGAACACTGAAGCTTTCTTT
CASSFGGNRNTEAFF
>TRBV19|-|TRBJ1-5|-
TGTGCCAGTAAGGATGGGGCAGGGGATATCCAGCCCCAGCATTTT
CASKDGAGDIQPQHF
>TRBV9|-|TRBJ2-7|-
TGTGCCAGCAGCGGGGGGAGGGGACACTTCTTC
CASSGGRGHFF
>TRBV4-1|TRBD2|TRBJ2-1|-
TGCGCCAGCAGCTACAGACTAGCGGGAGTCGACGAGCAGTTCTTC
CASSYRLAGVDEQFF
>TRBV19|-|TRBJ1-1|once
TGTGCCAGTAGTATGTCGGGGAACACTGAAGCTTTCTTT
CASSMSGNTEAFF
>TRBV5-1|TRBD1|TRBJ1-1|once
TGCGCCAGCAGCTTGATTGTAGGACAGGGAGGAGTCGAAGCTTTCTTT
CASSLIVGQGGVEAFF
>TRBV10-3|-|TRBJ2-1|-
TGTGCCATCAGTGCCGCCGGGTCCTACAATGAGCAGTTCTTC
CAISAAGSYNEQFF
>TRBV6-5|-|TRBJ2-5|few
TGTGCCAGCAATAGGGGAGGAGAGACCCAGTACTTC
CASNRGGETQYF
>TRBV19|-|TRBJ1-6|-
TGTGCCAGTAGGGGCGGGGGGCGCCTTTATAATTCACCCCTCCACTTT
CASRGGGRLYNSPLHF
>TRBV7-9|TRBD1|TRBJ2-7|-
TGTGCCAGCAGCTTAGTGCCGGGACAGTCCTACGAGCAGTACTTC
CASSLVPGQSYEQYF
>TRBV4-3|TRBD1|TRBJ2-7|few
TGCGCCAGCAGCCAAGCCGGGACAGCCCTTTACGAGCAGTACTTC
CASSQAGTALYEQYF
>TRBV28|-|TRBJ2-5|-
TGTGCCAGCAGTTTGGCGGGGACCCAGTACTTC
CASSLAGTQYF
>TRBV15|-|TRBJ2-5|-
TGTGCCACCAGCAGCTGGACTATACAAGAGACCCAGTACTTC
CATSSWTIQETQYF
>TRBV19|-|TRBJ2-1|-
TGTGCCAGTAAGAACAGCTACAATGAGCAGTTCTTC
CASKNSYNEQFF
>TRBV5-1|TRBD1|TRBJ1-6|-
TGCGCCAGCAGCTTGGAACGGACAGGGGGTTATAATTCACCCCTCCACTTT
CASSLERTGGYNSPLHF
>TRBV6-5|TRBD1|TRBJ2-5|-
TGTGCCAGCAGTGAAAGGGGACAGGAAGAGACCCAGTACTTC
CASSERGQEETQYF
>TRBV27|-|TRBJ2-5|few
TGTGCCAGCAGTTCGCCTCTACGCGGGGAGACCCAGTACTTC
CASSSPLRGETQYF
>TRBV6-1|-|TRBJ1-5|-
TGTGCCAGCAGTGAAGCCCGCCGGTTCAATCAGCCCCAGCATTTT
CASSEARRFNQPQHF
>TRBV9|TRBD2|TRBJ2-5|-
TGTGCCAGCAGCGTAGTCGGAGCGGGAGTGGAGACCCAGTACTTC
CASSVVGAGVETQYF
>TRBV19|-|TRBJ1-4|-
TGTGCCAGTAGTCTCCCCGGGGGATCAACTAATGAAAAACTGTTTTTT
CASSLPGGSTNEKLFF
>TRBV6-5|-|TRBJ2-7|few
TGTGCCAGCAGTTACACCCCCCAGAACGAGCAGTACTTC
CASSYTPQNEQYF
>TRBV2|TRBD1|TRBJ1-5|-
TGTGCCAGCAGTGGGACAGGGGGCAATCAGCCCCAGCATTTT
CASSGTGGNQPQHF
>TRBV11-2|-|TRBJ2-3|-
TGTGCCAGCAGATTACTCCGGGACTTAGCGGACACAGATACGCAGTATTTT
CASRLLRDLADTDTQYF
>TRBV19|TRBD1|TRBJ2-7|-
TGTGCCAGTAACCTGGGACAGGGGGCATACGAGCAGTACTTC
CASNLGQGAYEQYF
>TRBV10-3|-|TRBJ1-2|-
TGTGCCATCAGTGAGTCGGGGGGTGGCTACACCTTC
CAISESGGGYTF
>TRBV11-2|TRBD2|TRBJ2-1|-
TGTGCCAGCAGCTTGGCGGGAGCCTACAATGAGCAGTTCTTC
CASSLAGAYNEQFF
>TRBV7-3|TRBD1|TRBJ2-3|-
TGTGCCAGCAGCTTAGGACAGGGCACAGATACGCAGTATTTT
CASSLGQGTDTQYF
>TRBV9|-|TRBJ2-7|-
TGTGCCAGCAGCGAGCTAGCTTTCCCCTCCTACGAGCAGTACTTC
CASSELAFPSYEQYF
>TRBV5-6|TRBD2|TRBJ2-3|-
TGTGCCAGCAGCTTCGGTGAACGGGGGGGGTCAGATACGCAGTATTTT
CASSFGERGGSDTQYF
>TRBV5-4|TRBD2|TRBJ2-1|-
TGTGCCAGCAGCTTGGCCAGTAGCGGGGGTTACAATGAGCAGTTCTTC
CASSLASSGGYNEQFF